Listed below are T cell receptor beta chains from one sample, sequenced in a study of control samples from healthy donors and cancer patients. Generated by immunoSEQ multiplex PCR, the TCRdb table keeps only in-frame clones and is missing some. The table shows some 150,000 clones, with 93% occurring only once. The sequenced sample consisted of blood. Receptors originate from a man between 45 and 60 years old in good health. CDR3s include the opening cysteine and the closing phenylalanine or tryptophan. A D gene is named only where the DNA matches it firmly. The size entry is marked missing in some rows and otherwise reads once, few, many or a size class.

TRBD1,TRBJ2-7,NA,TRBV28,TGTGCCAGCAGTCCCCGGGACAGGGGGTGGGAGCAGTACTTC,CASSPRDRGWEQYF
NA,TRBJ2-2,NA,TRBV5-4,TGTGCCAGCACTGAAGTAAACACCGGGGAGCTGTTTTTT,CASTEVNTGELFF
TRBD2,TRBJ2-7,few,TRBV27,TGTGCCAGCAGTTTAAGGACTAGCGGTACTAGCTCCTACGAGCAGTACTTC,CASSLRTSGTSSYEQYF
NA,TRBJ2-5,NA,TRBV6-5,TGTGCCAGCAGGGTAGGGGTACAAGAGACCCAGTACTTC,CASRVGVQETQYF
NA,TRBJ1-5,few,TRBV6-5,TGTGCCAGCAGTCTTGGAGAGAATCAGCCCCAGCATTTT,CASSLGENQPQHF
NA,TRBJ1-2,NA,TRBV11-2,TGTGCCAGCTCCCCCGGGGCAGGGGAAAACTATGGCTACACCTTC,CASSPGAGENYGYTF
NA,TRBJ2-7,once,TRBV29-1,TGCAGCGTTTATGGCGGAACCTACGAGCAGTACTTC,CSVYGGTYEQYF
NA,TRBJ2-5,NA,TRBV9,TGTGCCAGCAGCGTAGGTCTTAGGGGGGAGGAGACCCAGTACTTC,CASSVGLRGEETQYF
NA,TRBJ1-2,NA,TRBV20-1,TGCAGTGCTCTTAAGAAGGGCTACACCTTC,CSALKKGYTF
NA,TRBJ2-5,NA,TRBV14,TGTGCCAGCAGCCGAGCAGTGACCCAAGAGACCCAGTACTTC,CASSRAVTQETQYF
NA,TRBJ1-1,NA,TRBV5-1,TGCGCCAGCAGCCATATGGGGGCAAAAAACACTGAAGCTTTCTTT,CASSHMGAKNTEAFF
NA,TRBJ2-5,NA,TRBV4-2,TGTGCCAGCAGCCAAGAGGGGCAAATGTACCAAGAGACCCAGTACTTC,CASSQEGQMYQETQYF
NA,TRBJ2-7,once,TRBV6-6,TGTGCCAGCAGTTACGGGGGGAGTCTCGACGAGCAGTACTTC,CASSYGGSLDEQYF
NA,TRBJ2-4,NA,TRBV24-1,TGTGCCACCAGTGATTTAGGGGGGGGGAACATTCAGTACTTC,CATSDLGGGNIQYF
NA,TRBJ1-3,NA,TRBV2,TGTGCCAGCAGTGGGGGACTAGGAGGAAACACCATATATTTT,CASSGGLGGNTIYF
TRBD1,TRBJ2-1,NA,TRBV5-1,TGCGCCAGCAGCGCGTCCGGGACAGGTCCTAATGAGCAGTTCTTC,CASSASGTGPNEQFF
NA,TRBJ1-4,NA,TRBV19,TGTGCCAGTAGTGGGCGGGAAAAACTGTTTTTT,CASSGREKLFF
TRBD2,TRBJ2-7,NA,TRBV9,TGTGCCAGCAGCGTAGGGGGACTAGCGGGGTTCGCCGAGCAGTACTTC,CASSVGGLAGFAEQYF
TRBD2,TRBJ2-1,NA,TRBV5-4,TGTGCCAGCAGCTTGGGCGGGAGGGCCATAAATGAGCAGTTCTTC,CASSLGGRAINEQFF
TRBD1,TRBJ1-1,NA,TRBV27,TGTGCCAGCAGTAAACGACAGGGCCTAAACACTGAAGCTTTCTTT,CASSKRQGLNTEAFF
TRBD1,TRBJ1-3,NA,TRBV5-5,TGTGCCAGCAGCCGGGACAGCTTAAACACCATATATTTT,CASSRDSLNTIYF
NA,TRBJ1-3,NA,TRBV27,TGTGCCAGCAGGGGAAATGGAAACACCATATATTTT,CASRGNGNTIYF
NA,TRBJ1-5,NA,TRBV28,TGTGCCAGCAGTTTGGGGACCTATAGTCAGCCCCAGCATTTT,CASSLGTYSQPQHF
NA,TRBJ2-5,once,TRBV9,TGTGCCAGCAGCGTAGGTTCCCATCCGGCAGAGACCCAGTACTTC,CASSVGSHPAETQYF